This T cell receptor beta chain is from a study of blood T cell repertoires in COVID-19. The wider study: COVID-19 samples, acute and convalescent, were from the United States, Italy and Spain. PBMCs, B-cell-depleted T cells, or T cells were the source of the cDNA or gDNA that made up the material.

Recruitment covered 20 to 25 US areas and drew participants whose ages spanned roughly 18 to 89 years. CDR3 length: 15 amino acids. Germline CDR1 and CDR2: LNHDA and SQIVND (reference sequence). Trimming took 7 bases from V and 4 from J, leaving 17 bases between them. As originally analysed: Reference gene primer amplification gave nucleated cell count estimates. Method: immunoSEQ multiplex PCR; TCRdb's copy keeps in-frame clones and lacks some. D and trimming were read from the DNA, whereas the V and J calls and clone size are those reported in that table. Of about 280,000 clones detected, around 80% appear once; the ten largest clones hold less than 5.5%.

Sequenced sample: PBMCs or T cells enriched from blood (not recorded which). This sequence originates from a man in his forties who had been exposed to COVID-19. The rearrangement uses TRBV19 and TRBJ1-5; unclear D gene. The CDR3 DNA sequence: TGTGCCAGTACTCCGCCGCCAGCGAAGAATCAGCCCCAGCATTTT. It specifies CASTPPPAKNQPQHF.